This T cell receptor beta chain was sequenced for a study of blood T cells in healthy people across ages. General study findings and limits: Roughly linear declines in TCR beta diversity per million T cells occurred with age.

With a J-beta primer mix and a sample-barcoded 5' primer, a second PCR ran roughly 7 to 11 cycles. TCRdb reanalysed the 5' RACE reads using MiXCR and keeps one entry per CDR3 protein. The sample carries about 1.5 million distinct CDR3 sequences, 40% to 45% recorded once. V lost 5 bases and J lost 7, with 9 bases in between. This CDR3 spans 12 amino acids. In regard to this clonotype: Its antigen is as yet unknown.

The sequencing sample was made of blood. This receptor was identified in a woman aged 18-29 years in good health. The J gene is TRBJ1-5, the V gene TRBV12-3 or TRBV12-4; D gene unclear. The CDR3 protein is CASSGRGQPQHF. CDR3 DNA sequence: TGTGCCAGCAGTGGCAGAGGGCAGCCCCAGCATTTT.